A selection of T cell receptor beta chains follows, all from one sample in a study of shared clonotypes between healthy human individuals. Measured with immunoSEQ multiplex PCR; TCRdb has only the in-frame clones, and not every one. The data contain about 2 million clones, roughly 95% of them singletons. Sequencing was carried out using naive CD4+ T cells sorted from blood. These receptors were collected from a man between 18 and 29 years old in good health. The CDR3 runs from the conserved cysteine through the conserved F or W. The D gene is left open where the match is weak. Not all rows give a size; the values are once, few, many and, for expanded clones, a class.

TRBV9	.	TRBJ2-1	.	TGTGCCAGCAGCGCCGTATCTTCTGAGCAGTTCTTC	CASSAVSSEQFF
TRBV6-1	.	TRBJ2-6	.	TGTGCCAGCAGCGTTTCCGGGTTCGGGGCCAACGTCCTGACTTTC	CASSVSGFGANVLTF
TRBV6-5	.	TRBJ2-5	few	TGTGCCAGCAGCCCCCTCCCGGGGACCCAGTACTTC	CASSPLPGTQYF
TRBV5-4	.	TRBJ2-1	.	TGTGCCAGCAGCCCCTACGAGGGTGAGCAGTTCTTC	CASSPYEGEQFF
TRBV4-2	.	TRBJ1-1	.	TGTGCCAGCAGCCCTATGGGGGGGGCACCCCCCACTTGGACCCATATGCAATTTGAAGCTTTCTTT	CASSPMGGAPPTWTHMQFEAFF
TRBV29-1	TRBD1	TRBJ1-2	.	TGCAGCGTTTCAGCGGACAGGGGGCATGGCTACACCTTC	CSVSADRGHGYTF
TRBV29-1	TRBD2	TRBJ2-1	once	TGCAGCGTTGGCCCGGGACTAGCGGGAGGAAAGAATGAGCAGTTCTTC	CSVGPGLAGGKNEQFF
TRBV5-1	.	TRBJ2-2	.	TGCGCCAGCAGCCCGTACCCTGACACCGGGGAGCTGTTTTTT	CASSPYPDTGELFF
TRBV18	TRBD1	TRBJ2-7	.	TGTGCCAGCTCACCTCCCCGTGGACAGGCCAACGAGCAGTACTTC	CASSPPRGQANEQYF
TRBV5-1	TRBD2	TRBJ2-3	.	TGCGCCAGCAGCTTAGCGGGGCGAAGGGCAGATACGCAGTATTTT	CASSLAGRRADTQYF
TRBV19	TRBD1	TRBJ2-2	.	TGTGCCAGTAGTACGAGCCGGACCGGGACAGGGGCCGGGGAGCTGTTTTTT	CASSTSRTGTGAGELFF
TRBV18	.	TRBJ2-7	.	TGTGCCAGCTCACCAGGACAGTACGAGCAGTACTTC	CASSPGQYEQYF
TRBV30	.	TRBJ2-2	.	TGTGCCTGGAGTATTAGACAGACCGGGGAGCTGTTTTTT	CAWSIRQTGELFF
TRBV7-8	TRBD2	TRBJ2-7	.	TGTGCCAGCAGCTTAGCGGGGAGCGGGAGAGCCGAGCAGTACTTC	CASSLAGSGRAEQYF
TRBV2	.	TRBJ2-2	.	TGTGCCATACGTTCGGGCGGGACCTACACCGGGGAGCTGTTTTTT	CAIRSGGTYTGELFF
TRBV10-3	TRBD1	TRBJ1-2	.	TGTGCCATCAGTGCAGACAGGGCTAGCTATGGCTACACCTTC	CAISADRASYGYTF
TRBV5-1	TRBD1	TRBJ1-2	.	TGCGCCAGCAGCTCCCCGGACAGGGGCGACTATGGCTACACCTTC	CASSSPDRGDYGYTF
TRBV21-1	.	TRBJ1-4	.	TGTGCCAGCAGCAAAGTAGCGGTTCCCAATGAAAAACTGTTTTTT	CASSKVAVPNEKLFF
TRBV11-1	TRBD1	TRBJ2-7	.	TGTGCCAGCAGCTTACGGGACAGGGACGCCTACGAGCAGTACTTC	CASSLRDRDAYEQYF
TRBV7-2	.	TRBJ1-6	.	TGTGCCAGCAGCTTAGACAGACCCTCTTCCCTCCACTTT	CASSLDRPSSLHF
TRBV10-3	TRBD2	TRBJ2-1	.	TGTGCCATCTCCGGACTAGCGGGGGCATTCTACAATGAGCAGTTCTTC	CAISGLAGAFYNEQFF
TRBV28	.	TRBJ2-7	.	TGTGCCAGCAGTACCGGAAGCCAGGGGTCCTACGAGCAGTACTTC	CASSTGSQGSYEQYF
TRBV4-1	TRBD2	TRBJ2-2	.	TGCGCCAGCAGCCAATTGGAGCGGGGAAAAACCGGGGAGCTGTTTTTT	CASSQLERGKTGELFF
TRBV10-1	TRBD1	TRBJ1-5	.	TGCGCCCACACCCGGCAGGGGGACTATAGCAATCAGCCCCAGCATTTT	CAHTRQGDYSNQPQHF
TRBV11-1	.	TRBJ2-7	once	TGTGCCAGCAGCCTCGGGACGGGCTACGAGCAGTACTTC	CASSLGTGYEQYF
TRBV27	TRBD2	TRBJ2-7	.	TGTGCCAGCAGTTTACGACTCAGGACTAGCGACGACTACGAGCAGTACTTC	CASSLRLRTSDDYEQYF
TRBV6-1	.	TRBJ1-3	.	TGTGCCAGCAGTGCCGGGACACAGAGCTCTGGAAACACCATATATTTT	CASSAGTQSSGNTIYF
TRBV18	TRBD1	TRBJ2-7	.	TGTGCCAGCTCACCAGGACAGGGGATTACCTACGAGCAGTACTTC	CASSPGQGITYEQYF
TRBV30	TRBD1	TRBJ1-5	.	TGTGCCTGGAGTGTACGGTTGGGGACAGGGTTCAATCAGCCCCAGCATTTT	CAWSVRLGTGFNQPQHF
TRBV7-9	.	TRBJ2-3	.	TGTGCCAGCAGCTTAATCTTCAGAGATACGCAGTATTTT	CASSLIFRDTQYF
TRBV9	.	TRBJ1-1	.	TGTGCCAGCAGCGTAGAAATGGACACTGAAGCTTTCTTT	CASSVEMDTEAFF
TRBV4-1	.	TRBJ2-3	.	TGCGCCAGCAGCCAAGAGACAGGTCTTCCCACAGATACGCAGTATTTT	CASSQETGLPTDTQYF
TRBV19	.	TRBJ1-5	.	TGTGCCAGTAAGGGAGGGAGTGTGGGCAATCAGCCCCAGCATTTT	CASKGGSVGNQPQHF